Detailed here is one T cell receptor (beta chain). The source of the sample is a study of blood T cell repertoires in COVID-19. Study details: From the United States, Italy and Spain came samples of acute and convalescent COVID-19.

The data were produced by immunoSEQ multiplex PCR, yet TCRdb's version contains in-frame clones alone and is incomplete. The table includes approximately 250,000 clones, around 86% detected once. The sample was peripheral blood. This sequence was found in an elderly woman with COVID-19, enrolled during active disease.

This chain's CDR3 is CASSSWGGDTEAFF. CDR3 DNA: TGTGCCAGCAGTAGTTGGGGCGGGGACACTGAAGCTTTCTTT. The rearrangement uses TRBV7-3 and TRBJ1-1, with a weak D call TRBD1 (5 bases). The CDR3 consists of 14 residues. The V gene's germline CDR1 is SGHTA and CDR2 FQGTGA. Between the trimmed V and J ends, which lost 6 bases and 3 bases, there was a span of 14 bases.